This T cell receptor (beta chain) came from a study of shared clonotypes between healthy human individuals. Study-wide results and limits: A handful of donors shared approximately 5% of their naive CD4 clonotypes. The authors expected sequencing depth to affect clonotype sharing among donors.

Data came from immunoSEQ multiplex PCR; TCRdb stores just in-frame clones and leaves some out. The sample contains millions of clones, around 94% of which appear only once. With regard to this clone: Its specificity is not known.

CDR3 size: 13 residues. Per germline, CDR1 LGHNT and CDR2 FRNRAP. The ends were cut back, 7 bases at V and 11 bases at J, with 20 bases in the middle. This rearrangement joins TRBV12-5 to TRBJ1-1; D is possibly TRBD1 (5 bases). This clonotype originated in a man in his late teens or twenties in good health. Source material: naive CD4+ T cells sorted from blood. Indicated subset: CD45RA+ positively selected. This CDR3 is CASVRDGRGGAFF. The CDR3 DNA is TGTGCTAGTGTCCGGGACGGCCGGGGTGGGGCTTTCTTT.